The TCR beta chain under discussion was sequenced for a study of blood T cell repertoires in COVID-19. Study at large: Sites in the United States, Italy and Spain provided acute and convalescent COVID-19 samples. From T cells, B-cell-depleted T cells, or PBMCs came the material, which was cDNA or gDNA.

Original analysis: By means of reference gene primer amplification, nucleated cell counts were estimated. TCRdb's copy holds only in-frame clones and misses some; the assay was immunoSEQ multiplex PCR. V, J and clone size are those of that table, while D and trimming were read from the DNA. The table has 45,000 to 55,000 clones, 86% seen once. This CDR3 has 15 residues. Germline V gives CDR1 LNHNV, CDR2 YYDKDF (reference sequence). Trimming cost V 5 bases and J 2 bases; bases outside gene matches: 7. This sequence originates from a woman older than 75 with acute or convalescent COVID-19. The gene calls are TRBV15 and TRBJ2-3, with 7 bases aligning to TRBD2. The sample consisted of peripheral blood. CDR3 nucleotide sequence: TGTGCCACCAGCGTAAAGCGGGGCCTCACAGATACGCAGTATTTT. It is translated as CATSVKRGLTDTQYF.